This is a list of T cell receptor beta chains from one sample in a study of blood T cell repertoires in COVID-19. The assay was immunoSEQ multiplex PCR, and TCRdb's table has in-frame clones only and misses some. Here the sample spans about 110,000 clones, around 90% being singletons. The specimen was peripheral blood. Every receptor here comes from a human donor in a cohort sampled during active COVID-19. Both conserved end residues are part of each CDR3. A D gene is named only where the DNA matches it firmly. The size of a clone is reported for some rows only, either as once, few or many, or as a class for expanded clones.

j_gene,abundance,d_gene,v_gene,CDR3aa,CDR3nt
TRBJ1-2,.,.,TRBV5-8,CASSTEWGGYTF,TGTGCCAGCAGCACGGAATGGGGCGGCTACACCTTC
TRBJ1-5,.,.,TRBV28,CASSYGARGGNQPQHF,TGTGCCAGCAGTTACGGCGCCAGGGGAGGGAATCAGCCCCAGCATTTT
TRBJ1-1,.,TRBD1,TRBV7-8,CASSLGQVGNTEAFF,TGTGCCAGCAGCTTGGGACAGGTCGGGAACACTGAAGCTTTCTTT
TRBJ2-5,.,.,TRBV11-2,CASHEAGAQETQYF,TGTGCCAGCCACGAGGCTGGGGCCCAAGAGACCCAGTACTTC
TRBJ1-2,.,TRBD1,TRBV6-2/TRBV6-3,CASSYQGTGGYGYTF,TGTGCCAGCAGTTACCAAGGGACAGGCGGCTATGGCTACACCTTC
TRBJ2-7,.,TRBD1,TRBV14,CASSQRQGLSVYEQYF,TGTGCCAGCAGCCAAAGACAGGGTCTCTCCGTCTACGAGCAGTACTTC
TRBJ2-5,.,.,TRBV14,CASSQDLVQETQYF,TGTGCCAGCAGCCAAGATCTAGTCCAAGAGACCCAGTACTTC
TRBJ2-7,.,TRBD1,TRBV7-2,CASSRSLPGQGAGEQYF,TGTGCCAGCAGCCGGAGCCTGCCGGGACAGGGGGCGGGGGAGCAGTACTTC
TRBJ1-4,.,TRBD1,TRBV27,CASSLTGSSGKLFF,TGTGCCAGCAGTTTGACAGGGTCGTCAGGAAAACTGTTTTTT
TRBJ2-5,.,.,TRBV6-5,CASSIPGTKETQYF,TGTGCCAGCAGTATCCCCGGGACAAAAGAGACCCAGTACTTC
TRBJ2-2,.,TRBD2,TRBV7-9,CASRSPGLAGMTGELFF,TGTGCCAGCAGGTCTCCGGGACTAGCGGGAATGACCGGGGAGCTGTTTTTT
TRBJ1-4,.,TRBD1,TRBV14,CASSQGAGGDEKLFF,TGTGCCAGCAGCCAAGGGGCAGGGGGCGACGAAAAACTGTTTTTT
TRBJ2-1,.,TRBD2,TRBV25-1,CASWGPILAGVNEQFF,TGTGCCAGCTGGGGCCCCATCCTAGCGGGAGTCAATGAGCAGTTCTTC
TRBJ2-3,.,TRBD2,TRBV7-9,CASSFLGRPDTQYF,TGTGCCAGCAGCTTCCTCGGGAGGCCAGATACGCAGTATTTT
TRBJ2-2,.,TRBD1,TRBV9,CASSVVDRVVFPGELFF,TGTGCCAGCAGCGTAGTGGACAGGGTAGTATTCCCCGGGGAGCTGTTTTTT
TRBJ2-1,.,TRBD1,TRBV6-5,CASSRGQIPYNEQFF,TGTGCCAGCAGTAGGGGACAGATACCCTACAATGAGCAGTTCTTC
TRBJ1-5,.,.,TRBV6-1,CASSDRSNQPQHF,TGTGCCAGCAGTGACAGGAGCAATCAGCCCCAGCATTTT
TRBJ1-1,.,.,TRBV28,CASSAGGNTEAFF,TGTGCCAGCAGTGCCGGGGGGAACACTGAAGCTTTCTTT
TRBJ2-7,.,.,TRBV21-1,CASSNVSGSYEQYF,TGTGCCAGCAGCAACGTGAGCGGCTCCTACGAGCAGTACTTC
TRBJ2-7,.,TRBD2,TRBV19,CASSTSGDYEQYF,TGTGCCAGTAGTACCAGCGGGGACTACGAGCAGTACTTC
TRBJ2-3,once,TRBD2,TRBV2,CASRNGGAVSTQYF,TGTGCCAGCCGAAACGGGGGGGCGGTTTCGACGCAGTATTTT
TRBJ2-2,.,.,TRBV6-4,CASSGGSNTGELFF,TGTGCCAGCAGTGGCGGGTCGAACACCGGGGAGCTGTTTTTT
TRBJ2-1,.,TRBD2,TRBV4-1,CASSQVGLAGYNEQFF,TGCGCCAGCAGCCAAGTGGGACTAGCGGGTTACAATGAGCAGTTCTTC
TRBJ2-7,.,.,TRBV28,CASTAGQVFHEQYF,TGTGCCAGCACAGCGGGACAGGTTTTCCACGAGCAGTACTTC
TRBJ1-5,.,.,TRBV3-1/TRBV3-2,CASSQGGGNNQPQHF,TGTGCCAGCAGCCAAGGCGGCGGAAACAATCAGCCCCAGCATTTT
TRBJ1-6,.,.,TRBV6-5,CASRRSPYNSPLHF,TGTGCCAGCAGGCGGTCCCCCTATAATTCACCCCTCCACTTT
TRBJ1-2,.,.,TRBV9,CASSASGLAYTF,TGTGCCAGCAGCGCTAGTGGGTTGGCGTACACCTTC
TRBJ2-1,once,TRBD2,TRBV5-1,CASSLATSFDYNEQFF,TGCGCCAGCAGCTTGGCGACTAGCTTCGACTACAATGAGCAGTTCTTC
TRBJ1-2,.,.,TRBV4-1,CASSQDLLRDNSGYTF,TGCGCCAGCAGCCAAGATTTGCTCAGGGATAACTCTGGCTACACCTTC
TRBJ1-5,.,.,TRBV5-5,CASSLKGDSNQPQHF,TGTGCCAGCAGCTTGAAGGGAGATAGCAATCAGCCCCAGCATTTT
TRBJ1-5,.,.,TRBV19,CASSIPWAPNQPQHF,TGTGCCAGTAGTATCCCTTGGGCTCCAAATCAGCCCCAGCATTTT
TRBJ2-3,.,.,TRBV7-3,CASSLNGRGDTQYF,TGTGCCAGCAGCTTAAACGGGAGAGGAGATACGCAGTATTTT
TRBJ1-2,.,.,TRBV7-9,CASSLAAMRGYTF,TGTGCCAGCAGCTTAGCCGCAATGCGAGGCTACACCTTC
TRBJ1-6,.,.,TRBV30,CAWSPRGSSPLHF,TGTGCCTGGAGTCCCCGGGGGAGTTCACCCCTCCACTTT
TRBJ1-6,.,.,TRBV9,CASSVEGTSNSPLHF,TGTGCCAGCAGCGTAGAAGGGACTAGCAATTCACCCCTCCACTTT
TRBJ2-7,.,TRBD1,TRBV18,CASSRQGYEQYF,TGTGCCAGCTCAAGACAGGGCTACGAGCAGTACTTC
TRBJ2-2,.,TRBD2,TRBV6-6,CASSFAAGGNTGELFF,TGTGCCAGCAGTTTCGCAGCGGGAGGGAACACCGGGGAGCTGTTTTTT
TRBJ2-7,.,.,TRBV19,CASSIGARTRSGEQYF,TGTGCCAGTAGTATAGGGGCGAGGACACGGTCCGGCGAGCAGTACTTC
TRBJ2-1,.,TRBD2,TRBV19,CASSIDFSGGKTGNEQFF,TGTGCCAGTAGTATAGATTTTAGCGGGGGGAAGACGGGCAATGAGCAGTTCTTC
TRBJ2-1,.,.,TRBV28,CASSLPGVNEQFF,TGTGCCAGCAGTTTACCGGGGGTCAATGAGCAGTTCTTC
TRBJ2-3,few,TRBD2,TRBV5-1,CASSWTSGSVDTQYF,TGCGCCAGCAGCTGGACTAGCGGGAGTGTAGATACGCAGTATTTT
TRBJ2-7,.,.,TRBV7-9,CASSLVRGSAYEQYF,TGTGCCAGCAGCTTAGTCAGGGGATCGGCCTACGAGCAGTACTTC
TRBJ2-7,.,.,TRBV7-9,CASSLVGPDSYEQYF,TGTGCCAGCAGCTTAGTGGGGCCCGACTCCTACGAGCAGTACTTC
TRBJ2-1,.,.,TRBV7-3,CASSLISAGDEQFF,TGTGCCAGCAGCTTAATCTCGGCGGGTGATGAGCAGTTCTTC
TRBJ1-5,.,TRBD1,TRBV27,CASSPGQGSNQPQHF,TGTGCCAGCAGTCCGGGACAGGGGAGCAATCAGCCCCAGCATTTT
TRBJ1-1,.,TRBD1,TRBV6-5,CASSYSWQGVDTEAFF,TGTGCCAGCAGTTACTCGTGGCAGGGGGTGGACACTGAAGCTTTCTTT
TRBJ2-7,.,TRBD1,TRBV7-8,CASSPRQGDYEQYF,TGTGCCAGCAGCCCCAGACAGGGAGACTACGAGCAGTACTTC
TRBJ2-1,.,TRBD1,TRBV2,CASSLSEGQGYHNEQFF,TGTGCCAGCAGTCTCTCTGAAGGACAGGGGTACCACAATGAGCAGTTCTTC
TRBJ2-1,few,.,TRBV29-1,CSAMDTNEQFF,TGCAGCGCCATGGACACAAATGAGCAGTTCTTC
TRBJ2-7,few,.,TRBV6-1,CASSEALEGVSYEQYF,TGTGCCAGCAGTGAAGCGTTGGAGGGAGTCTCCTACGAGCAGTACTTC
TRBJ2-7,.,.,TRBV12-3/TRBV12-4,CASSFKGVYEQYF,TGTGCCAGCAGTTTTAAGGGGGTGTACGAGCAGTACTTC
TRBJ1-1,.,.,TRBV3-1/TRBV3-2,CASSQDTGTVTEAFF,TGTGCCAGCAGCCAAGATACAGGGACCGTCACTGAAGCTTTCTTT
TRBJ1-6,.,TRBD1,TRBV2,CASSPMTGGTGSPLHF,TGTGCCAGCAGTCCGATGACAGGGGGCACGGGGTCACCCCTCCACTTT
TRBJ2-3,.,.,TRBV18,CASSPSQGNRGTDTQYF,TGTGCCAGCTCACCGTCCCAGGGCAATCGGGGCACAGATACGCAGTATTTT
TRBJ2-3,.,TRBD2,TRBV18,CASSAGTSGRTSTDTQYF,TGTGCCAGCTCAGCCGGGACTAGCGGGAGGACTAGCACAGATACGCAGTATTTT
TRBJ1-1,.,TRBD1,TRBV28,CASSARQGLTEAFF,TGTGCCAGCAGTGCTCGACAGGGGTTGACTGAAGCTTTCTTT
TRBJ2-1,once,.,TRBV29-1,CSVEGPTGEQFF,TGCAGCGTTGAAGGTCCCACAGGTGAGCAGTTCTTC